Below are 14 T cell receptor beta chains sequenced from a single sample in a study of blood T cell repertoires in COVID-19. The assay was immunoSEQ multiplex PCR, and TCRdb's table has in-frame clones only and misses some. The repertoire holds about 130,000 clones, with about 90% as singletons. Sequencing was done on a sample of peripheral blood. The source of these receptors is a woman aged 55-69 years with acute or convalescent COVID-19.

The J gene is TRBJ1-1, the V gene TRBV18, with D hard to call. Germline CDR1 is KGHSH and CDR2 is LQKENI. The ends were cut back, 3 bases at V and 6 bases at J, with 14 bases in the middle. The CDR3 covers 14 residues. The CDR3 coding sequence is TGTGCCAGCTCACCGTCGACAACGGTCGCTGAAGCTTTCTTT. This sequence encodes CASSPSTTVAEAFF.

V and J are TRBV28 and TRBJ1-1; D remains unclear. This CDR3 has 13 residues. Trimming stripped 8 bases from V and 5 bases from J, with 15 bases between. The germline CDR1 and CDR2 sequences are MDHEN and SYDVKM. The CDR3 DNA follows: TGTGCCAGCCGAACACCCGGAGGGACTGAAGCTTTCTTT. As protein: CASRTPGGTEAFF.

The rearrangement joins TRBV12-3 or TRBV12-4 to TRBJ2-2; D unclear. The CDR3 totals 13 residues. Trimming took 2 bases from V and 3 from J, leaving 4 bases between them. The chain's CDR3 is CASSLSYTGELFF. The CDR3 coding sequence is TGTGCCAGCAGTTTATCTTACACCGGGGAGCTGTTTTTT.

The CDR3, as DNA: TGTGCCAGCAGCTTAGATCGAGGGGAGCAGTACTTC. This codes for CASSLDRGEQYF. The chain uses TRBV7-9 and TRBJ2-7; maybe TRBD2 (5 bases). The length of the CDR3 is 12 residues. V was pared by 1 base and J by 7 bases, with 8 bases between. Germline V lookup: CDR1 SEHNR, CDR2 FQNEAQ (reference sequence).

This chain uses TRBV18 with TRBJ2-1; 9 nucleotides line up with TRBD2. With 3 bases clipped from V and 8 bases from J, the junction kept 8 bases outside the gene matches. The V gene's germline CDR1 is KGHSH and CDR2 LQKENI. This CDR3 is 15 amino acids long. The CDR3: CASSPSSGSIDEQFF. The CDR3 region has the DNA TGTGCCAGCTCACCTAGTAGCGGGAGCATCGATGAGCAGTTCTTC.

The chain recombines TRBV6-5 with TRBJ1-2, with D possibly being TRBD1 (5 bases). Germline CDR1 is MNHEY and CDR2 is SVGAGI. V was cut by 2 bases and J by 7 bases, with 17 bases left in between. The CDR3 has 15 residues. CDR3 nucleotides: TGTGCCAGCAGTTACGGGGGGACGGTCGGTATTGGCTACACCTTC. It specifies CASSYGGTVGIGYTF.

CDR3 loop: CASSSSLTGSRNTIYF. As DNA, the CDR3 is TGTGCCAGCAGTTCCTCCCTCACAGGGTCCAGGAACACCATATATTTT. The genes are TRBV6-5 and TRBJ1-3; weak D call: TRBD1 (6 bases). Per the germline V gene, CDR1 is MNHEY and CDR2 is SVGAGI. V lost 4 bases, J lost 7 bases, and 20 bases lay in between. This CDR3 contains 16 residues.

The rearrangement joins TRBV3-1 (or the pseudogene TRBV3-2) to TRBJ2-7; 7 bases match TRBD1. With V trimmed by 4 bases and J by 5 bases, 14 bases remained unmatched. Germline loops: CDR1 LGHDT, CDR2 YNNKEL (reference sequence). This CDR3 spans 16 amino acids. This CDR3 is CASSLFLTGLVNEQYF. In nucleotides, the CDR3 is TGTGCCAGCAGCCTATTCCTGACAGGGCTCGTCAACGAGCAGTACTTC.

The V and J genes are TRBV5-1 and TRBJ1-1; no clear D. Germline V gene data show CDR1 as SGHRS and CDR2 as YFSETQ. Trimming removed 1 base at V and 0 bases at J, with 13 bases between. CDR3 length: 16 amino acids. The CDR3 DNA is TGCGCCAGCAGCTTGAGTACAGAAGTCTTGAACACTGAAGCTTTCTTT. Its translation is CASSLSTEVLNTEAFF. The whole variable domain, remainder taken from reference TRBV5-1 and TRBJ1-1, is KAGVTQTPRYLIKTRGQQVTLSCSPISGHRSVSWYQQTPGQGLQFLFEYFSETQRNKGNFPGRFSGRQFSNSRSEMNVSTLELGDSALYLCASSLSTEVLNTEAFFGQGTRLTVV.

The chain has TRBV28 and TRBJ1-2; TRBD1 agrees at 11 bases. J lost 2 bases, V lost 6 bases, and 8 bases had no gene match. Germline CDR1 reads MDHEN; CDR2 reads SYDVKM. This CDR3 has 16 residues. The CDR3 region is CASRTGQGVSNYGYTF. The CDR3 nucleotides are TGTGCCAGCAGAACGGGACAGGGGGTCTCAAACTATGGCTACACCTTC.

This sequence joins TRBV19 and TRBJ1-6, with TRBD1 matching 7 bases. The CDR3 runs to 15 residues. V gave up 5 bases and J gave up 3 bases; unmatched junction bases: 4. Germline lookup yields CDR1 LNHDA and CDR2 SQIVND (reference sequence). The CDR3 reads CASSFGQDYNSPLHF. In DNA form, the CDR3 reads TGTGCCAGTAGTTTCGGACAGGACTATAATTCACCCCTCCACTTT.

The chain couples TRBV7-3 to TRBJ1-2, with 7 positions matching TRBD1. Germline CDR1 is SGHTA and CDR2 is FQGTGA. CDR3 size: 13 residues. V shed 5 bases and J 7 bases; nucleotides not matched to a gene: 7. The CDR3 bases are TGTGCCAGCAGCAGCACGGGACAGTCTGGCTACACCTTC. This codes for CASSSTGQSGYTF.

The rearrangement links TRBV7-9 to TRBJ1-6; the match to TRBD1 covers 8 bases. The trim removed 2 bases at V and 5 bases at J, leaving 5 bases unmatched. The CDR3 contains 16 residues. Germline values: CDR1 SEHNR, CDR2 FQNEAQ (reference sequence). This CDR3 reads CASSLQGALDNSPLHF. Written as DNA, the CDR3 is TGTGCCAGCAGCTTACAGGGGGCCCTGGATAATTCACCCCTCCACTTT.

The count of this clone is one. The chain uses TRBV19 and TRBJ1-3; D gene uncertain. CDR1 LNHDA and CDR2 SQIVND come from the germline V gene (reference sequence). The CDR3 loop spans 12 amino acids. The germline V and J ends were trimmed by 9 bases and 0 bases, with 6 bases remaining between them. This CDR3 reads CASRSSGNTIYF. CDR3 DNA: TGTGCCAGCAGAAGCTCTGGAAACACCATATATTTT.